These T cell receptor beta chains were read from a single sample in a study of T cells in Graves' hyperthyroidism and ophthalmopathy. TCRdb analysed the multiplex PCR reads with MiXCR anew, one entry per CDR3 protein. The sample holds 350,000 or so distinct CDR3 sequences, around 23% seen once. Sequencing used blood. These receptors came from a woman aged 45-60 years with Graves' hyperthyroidism. Both conserved end residues are part of each CDR3. The D gene is left open where the match is weak. The size field is filled for only some rows; it gives once, few, many or a size class.

j_call d_call v_call clone_size cdr3_aa cdr3_nt
TRBJ1-5 . TRBV3-1 many CASSLGTGSNQPQHF TGTGCCAGCAGCCTAGGAACAGGTAGCAATCAGCCCCAGCATTTT
TRBJ2-7 TRBD1 TRBV2 once CASSLPSGGTYEQYF TGTGCCAGCAGTTTACCGTCAGGGGGAACCTACGAGCAGTACTTC
TRBJ2-1 TRBD2 TRBV29-1 many CSVLHLAGMGNEQFF TGCAGCGTGCTTCATTTAGCGGGAATGGGGAATGAGCAGTTCTTC
TRBJ2-6 TRBD1 TRBV29-1 . CSVEYATGVPGANVLTF TGCAGCGTTGAATACGCGACAGGGGTGCCTGGGGCCAACGTCCTGACTTTC
TRBJ2-1 . TRBV28 . CASSLWHRNNEQFF TGTGCCAGCAGTTTGTGGCACCGGAACAATGAGCAGTTCTTC
TRBJ2-1 TRBD2 TRBV19 . CASSPRLAGTSYNEQFF TGTGCCAGTAGCCCCAGACTAGCGGGCACCTCCTACAATGAGCAGTTCTTC
TRBJ2-3 TRBD2 TRBV6-6 many CASSYGGADTQYF TGTGCCAGCAGTTACGGGGGGGCAGATACGCAGTATTTT
TRBJ2-7 . TRBV5-1 . CASSLDQVGGEQYF TGCGCCAGCAGCTTGGATCAGGTGGGGGGCGAGCAGTACTTC
TRBJ2-4 . TRBV15 many CATSQYRDSGNIQYF TGTGCCACCAGCCAGTACAGGGATTCGGGAAACATTCAGTACTTC
TRBJ1-4 TRBD1 TRBV6-1 . CASSEAHRGATNEKLFF TGTGCCAGCAGTGAAGCTCACAGGGGGGCAACTAATGAAAAACTGTTTTTT
TRBJ1-2 . TRBV2 many CASIPDSTGNYGYTF TGTGCCAGCATCCCCGATTCGACGGGGAACTATGGCTACACCTTC
TRBJ2-3 . TRBV20-1 many CSATVRSGLRGTQYF TGCAGTGCTACGGTTAGGAGCGGTCTTAGGGGTACGCAGTATTTT
TRBJ1-4 . TRBV5-1 few CASSLEGRSEKLFF TGCGCCAGCAGCTTAGAGGGGCGGAGTGAAAAACTGTTTTTT
TRBJ2-1 TRBD2 TRBV9 . CASSGTSGKSSYNEQFF TGTGCCAGCAGCGGAACTAGCGGGAAGAGCTCCTACAATGAGCAGTTCTTC
TRBJ1-5 TRBD1 TRBV10-3 many CAISRDSTGNQPQHF TGTGCCATCAGTCGAGATTCGACAGGGAATCAGCCCCAGCATTTT
TRBJ2-1 TRBD1 TRBV27 . CASSTLRTGGNEQFF TGTGCCAGCAGTACCCTTAGGACAGGTGGCAATGAGCAGTTCTTC
TRBJ2-7 . TRBV7-9 . CASSPGLTEQYF TGTGCCAGCAGCCCGGGACTCACGGAGCAGTACTTC
TRBJ1-1 TRBD1 TRBV18 many CASSPLDRGPEAFF TGTGCCAGCTCACCGCTGGACAGGGGCCCTGAAGCTTTCTTT
TRBJ2-7 . TRBV3-1 many CASSQVGPREQYF TGTGCCAGCAGCCAAGTTGGCCCCCGGGAGCAGTACTTC
TRBJ2-1 . TRBV5-1 many CASTRLDTYNEQFF TGCGCCAGCACCCGACTAGACACCTACAATGAGCAGTTCTTC
TRBJ1-2 . TRBV5-1 few CASSLGLLQGYTF TGCGCCAGCAGCTTGGGGCTCCTACAGGGCTACACCTTC
TRBJ2-7 . TRBV5-5 . CASSLYGLVSYEQYF TGTGCCAGCAGCTTGTATGGACTTGTCTCCTACGAGCAGTACTTC
TRBJ2-7 . TRBV10-3 many CAIRDITNPYEQYF TGTGCCATCAGGGACATTACGAACCCCTACGAGCAGTACTTC
TRBJ2-2 . TRBV30 . CAWSTGPRWTGELFF TGTGCCTGGAGTACAGGACCTAGGTGGACCGGGGAGCTGTTTTTT
TRBJ2-7 TRBD1 TRBV5-8 . CASSLAGTGAHYEQYF TGTGCCAGCAGCTTGGCCGGGACAGGGGCACACTACGAGCAGTACTTC
TRBJ2-1 TRBD1 TRBV19 . CASSPGGELNEQFF TGTGCCAGTAGTCCAGGGGGAGAGCTCAATGAGCAGTTCTTC
TRBJ1-5 . TRBV5-6 many CASSLNRRFSNQPQHF TGTGCCAGCAGCTTGAACAGACGTTTTAGCAATCAGCCCCAGCATTTT
TRBJ2-7 . TRBV6-5 many CASSYSKSSYEQYF TGTGCCAGCAGTTACTCGAAGAGCTCCTACGAGCAGTACTTC
TRBJ1-4 . TRBV5-1 . CASNSGRPNEKLFF TGCGCCAGCAATTCAGGGAGGCCTAATGAAAAACTGTTTTTT
TRBJ2-7 TRBD2 TRBV7-8 few CASSARGLAYEQYF TGTGCCAGCAGCGCGCGGGGACTAGCATACGAGCAGTACTTC
TRBJ2-1 . TRBV2 many CASSEGRGPANEQFF TGTGCCAGCAGTGAGGGGCGGGGGCCAGCCAATGAGCAGTTCTTC
TRBJ1-5 . TRBV18 many CASSPNRGTHNQPQHF TGTGCCAGCTCACCAAACCGGGGGACGCACAATCAGCCCCAGCATTTT
TRBJ2-7 TRBD2 TRBV29-1 few CSVISGVSSYEQYF TGCAGCGTAATTAGCGGGGTTAGCTCCTACGAGCAGTACTTC
TRBJ1-1 TRBD1 TRBV29-1 many CSANPDRALNTEAFF TGCAGCGCCAACCCGGACAGGGCTTTGAACACTGAAGCTTTCTTT
TRBJ2-3 . TRBV5-1 . CASSLEGYGGDTQYF TGCGCCAGCAGCTTGGAAGGGTACGGTGGAGATACGCAGTATTTT
TRBJ1-2 . TRBV5-6 many CASSSDSGYGYTF TGTGCCAGCAGCTCAGATTCAGGGTATGGCTACACCTTC
TRBJ2-2 TRBD1 TRBV7-3 . CASSLVGTGENTGELFF TGTGCCAGCAGCTTAGTCGGGACAGGGGAAAACACCGGGGAGCTGTTTTTT
TRBJ2-5 TRBD2 TRBV11-2 many CASSQGGRGGRETQYF TGTGCCAGCAGCCAAGGCGGCCGGGGAGGGAGAGAGACCCAGTACTTC